This TCR beta chain is from a study of T cell changes during pregnancy in multiple sclerosis. Assay used: immunoSEQ multiplex PCR; TCRdb lists only in-frame clones, some missing. The repertoire holds tens of thousands of clones, 80% to 95% seen once, with roughly 2% in the top ten. The V end was cut by 6 bases, the J end by 9 bases, with 15 bases between. This CDR3 has 14 residues. Germline V CDR1 and CDR2: MNHEY, SMNVEV (reference sequence). The material was peripheral blood, obtained in the second trimester of pregnancy. The clonotype comes from a female donor with multiple sclerosis, enrolled in a pregnancy study. The gene calls are TRBV27 and TRBJ1-6; D not certain. CDR3 sequence: CASRERVFGSPLHF. CDR3 sequence (DNA): TGTGCCAGCAGGGAGAGGGTTTTTGGTTCACCCCTCCACTTT.